The 18 T cell receptor beta chains listed next were all sequenced from one sample in a study of response to subunit inactivated influenza vaccine. MiXCR was run by TCRdb on the RT-PCR reads, yielding one entry per CDR3 protein. The table shows roughly 700,000 distinct CDR3 sequences, with approximately 13% occurring only once. The sequenced sample was PBMCs from blood, obtained around 14 days before vaccination. These receptors were taken from a man between 50 and 59 years old who received an inactivated influenza vaccine.

In its sample, this clonotype was seen many times. The chain employs TRBV12-3 or TRBV12-4 and TRBJ2-2, with D uncertain. The V end lost 1 base, the J end lost 5 bases, and 8 bases lay between the germline ends. This CDR3 has 14 residues. CDR3 sequence: CASSLVGMTGELFF. CDR3 nucleotide sequence: TGTGCCAGCAGTTTAGTAGGGATGACCGGGGAGCTGTTTTTT.

This clonotype was recorded many times. The J gene is TRBJ1-3, the V gene TRBV12-3 or TRBV12-4; D gene uncertain. This CDR3 region has 13 residues. V shed 7 bases and J shed 4 bases, with 11 bases lying between them. CDR3 loop: CASTRSAGNTIYF. The CDR3 DNA follows: TGTGCCAGCACCCGATCAGCGGGAAACACCATATATTTT.

This clonotype was found a few times. The gene calls are TRBV7-2 and TRBJ2-1; no firm D call. Trimming stripped 4 bases from V and 5 bases from J, with 12 bases between. The CDR3 sequence is 14 residues long. Germline V gene sequence: CDR1 SGHTA, CDR2 FQGNSA. CDR3 coding DNA: TGTGCCAGCAGCTCCTTAACGATAAACAATGAGCAGTTCTTC. It specifies CASSSLTINNEQFF.

This clonotype turned up a few times. The gene calls are TRBV19 and TRBJ2-2; D remains unclear. With 6 bases removed from V and 7 bases from J, the gap between germline ends came to 6 bases. Germline-derived CDR1 and CDR2 are LNHDA and SQIVND (reference sequence). This CDR3 is 11 amino acids long. The CDR3: CASRLLGELFF. CDR3 nucleotides: TGTGCCAGTAGACTGCTCGGGGAGCTGTTTTTT.

The rearrangement links TRBV7-8 to TRBJ1-1, with 8 bases identical to TRBD1. V trimming: 5 bases; J trimming: 7 bases; junction bases outside the gene matches: 6. The CDR3 has 13 amino acids. Germline V gene data show CDR1 as SGHVS and CDR2 as FQNEAQ. The CDR3 sequence: CASSLAGGREAFF. Written as DNA, the CDR3 is TGTGCCAGCAGCCTTGCAGGGGGCCGTGAAGCTTTCTTT.

A few counts support this clonotype. V usage is TRBV29-1 and J usage is TRBJ2-3; 7 bases line up with TRBD1. Germline CDR1 and CDR2: SQVTM and ANQGSEA. Trimming at V came to 5 bases and at J to 2 bases, leaving 4 bases not matched to a gene. The CDR3 length is 13 residues. Here the CDR3 reads CSVLTGLTDTQYF. The DNA of the CDR3 is TGCAGCGTTCTGACAGGGCTCACAGATACGCAGTATTTT.

Comments on this clonotype: Germline is not matched at one junction end, which may reflect a read error. The chain carries TRBV4-1 and TRBJ2-2; D might be TRBD1 (8 bases). CDR3 length equals 17 residues. CDR1 is MGHRA, CDR2 YSYEKL, per germline. CDR3 in amino acids: CASSQGTGGAKTGELFF. As DNA, the CDR3 is TGCGCCAGCAGCCAAGGTACAGGGGGGGCGAAAACCGGGGAGCTGTTTTTT.

This clonotype was counted only a few times. The chain is built from TRBV5-1 and TRBJ2-7; 9 nucleotides line up with TRBD1. Germline V gene sequence: CDR1 SGHRS, CDR2 YFSETQ. Trimming at V came to 4 bases and at J to 7 bases, leaving 12 bases not matched to a gene. The CDR3 consists of 15 residues. This CDR3 reads CASSQTGGSEAEQYF. CDR3 coding DNA: TGCGCCAGCAGCCAAACAGGGGGCAGTGAAGCAGAGCAGTACTTC.

This clonotype showed up just a few times. The V gene is TRBV13, the J gene TRBJ2-7; 7 bases agree with TRBD2. Germline CDR1 PRHDT, CDR2 FYEKMQ (reference sequence). The V and J ends lost 7 bases and 5 bases, in that order; junction bases with no gene match: 11. The CDR3 has 14 amino acids. CDR3 bases: TGTGCCAGCAAATTGGGGGGAGGGCCCCACGAGCAGTACTTC. The encoded protein is CASKLGGGPHEQYF.

This clonotype was picked up many times. The DNA of the CDR3 is TGTGCCAGCAGTCGGACGGAGTATAATTCACCCCTCCACTTT. Encoded protein: CASSRTEYNSPLHF. This chain connects TRBV6-1 to TRBJ1-6, with D unclear. The V end lost 5 bases, the J end lost 4 bases, and 9 bases lay between the germline ends. Germline V gene data show CDR1 as MNHNS and CDR2 as SASEGT. The CDR3 runs to 14 residues.

The gene calls are TRBV20-1 and TRBJ2-7, with 10 bases that match TRBD2. CDR1 and CDR2 from the germline V gene are DFQATT and SNEGSKA (reference sequence). V dropped 0 bases and J dropped 7; count of bases not matched to a gene: 12. The CDR3 sequence is 16 residues long. The CDR3 reads CSARDVVLAGVQEQYF. Here the CDR3 DNA reads TGCAGTGCTAGAGATGTCGTCCTAGCGGGAGTTCAAGAGCAGTACTTC.

J is TRBJ2-5 and V is TRBV6-1, with TRBD2 identical over 8 bases. V shed 6 bases, J shed 5 bases, and the junction held 14 bases outside the gene matches. The germline V gene has CDR1 MNHNS and CDR2 SASEGT. The CDR3 consists of 16 residues. Written as DNA, the CDR3 is TGTGCCAGCAGCCGCGGGACGGGGGGGTCGTGGGAGACCCAGTACTTC. It encodes CASSRGTGGSWETQYF.

This chain joins TRBV28 and TRBJ1-1, with unresolved D. Germline CDR1 is MDHEN and CDR2 is SYDVKM. This CDR3 has 15 amino acids. The ends were cut back, 1 base at V and 10 bases at J, with 19 bases in the middle. The CDR3 loop reads CASSLFSPGSSGAFF. CDR3 coding DNA: TGTGCCAGCAGTTTATTTTCCCCGGGTTCCAGTGGAGCTTTCTTT.

The chain recombines TRBV4-1 with TRBJ2-7; 8 bases agree with TRBD1. J lost 1 base, V lost 3 bases, and 5 bases had no gene match. CDR1 is MGHRA and CDR2 is YSYEKL in the germline V gene. This CDR3 is built from 15 residues. CDR3 sequence: CASSHVRDRSYEQYF. In DNA, the CDR3 is TGCGCCAGCAGCCACGTTCGGGACAGGTCCTACGAGCAGTACTTC.

The sample holds many counts of this clonotype. The chain combines TRBV9 with TRBJ2-1; no definite D call. The germline gives CDR1 SGDLS, CDR2 YYNGEE. There are 11 residues in the CDR3. V shed 3 bases and J shed 7 bases, with 5 bases lying between them. The CDR3 DNA sequence: TGTGCCAGCAGCGCCCTAAATGAGCAGTTCTTC. It specifies CASSALNEQFF.

This clonotype was detected ten times or more. The chain employs TRBV5-5 and TRBJ2-3; 11 nucleotides align to TRBD2. After removal of 0 bases from V and 5 bases from J, the junction contained 2 bases not matched to a gene. There are 15 residues in the CDR3. Per the germline V gene, CDR1 is SGHKS and CDR2 is YYEKEE (reference sequence). Here the CDR3 reads CASSLVAGGVDTQYF. In DNA form, the CDR3 reads TGTGCCAGCAGCTTGGTAGCGGGGGGGGTAGATACGCAGTATTTT.

This clonotype was observed a few times. The junction and the germline gene differ at one end; a read error may be behind it. The genes are TRBV7-2 and TRBJ1-2, with TRBD1 as a possible D gene (5 bases). There are 12 residues in the CDR3. Germline values: CDR1 SGHTA, CDR2 FQGNSA. The CDR3: CASTGQNYDYTF. In DNA, the CDR3 is TGTGCCAGCACCGGACAAAACTATGACTACACCTTC.

The chain is built from TRBV6-5 and TRBJ2-2; D gene ambiguous. V was clipped by 8 bases and J by 6 bases, with 7 bases between them. The CDR3 has 11 amino acids. Germline CDR1 MNHEY, CDR2 SVGAGI. CDR3 in amino acids: CASARSGELFF. For the CDR3, the DNA is TGTGCCAGCGCTAGGTCCGGGGAGCTGTTTTTT.